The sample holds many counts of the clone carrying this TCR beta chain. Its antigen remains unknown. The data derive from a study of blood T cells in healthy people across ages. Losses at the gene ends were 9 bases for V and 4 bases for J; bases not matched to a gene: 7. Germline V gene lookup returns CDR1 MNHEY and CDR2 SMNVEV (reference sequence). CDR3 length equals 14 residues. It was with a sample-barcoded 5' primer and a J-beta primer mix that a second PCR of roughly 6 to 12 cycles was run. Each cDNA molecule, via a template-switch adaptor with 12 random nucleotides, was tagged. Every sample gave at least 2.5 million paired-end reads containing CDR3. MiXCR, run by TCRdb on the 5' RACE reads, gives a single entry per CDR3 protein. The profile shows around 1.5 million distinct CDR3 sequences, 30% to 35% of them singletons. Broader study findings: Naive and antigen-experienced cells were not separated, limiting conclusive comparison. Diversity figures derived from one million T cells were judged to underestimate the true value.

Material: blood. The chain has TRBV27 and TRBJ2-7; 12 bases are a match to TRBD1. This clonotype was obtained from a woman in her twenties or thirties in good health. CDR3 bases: TGTGCCAGTGGTCAGGGACAGGGGGCATACGAGCAGTACTTC. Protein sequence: CASGQGQGAYEQYF.